The 7 T cell receptor beta chains in this list originate from one sample, sequenced in a study of T cell responses to AZD1222 COVID-19 vaccine. Measured with immunoSEQ multiplex PCR; TCRdb has only the in-frame clones, and not every one. The data hold fewer than 130,000 clones, with less than 90% observed a single time. The sequencing here drew on peripheral blood, taken on day 0 of AZD1222 vaccination. The receptors were sampled from an adult in good health.

V gene TRBV2 combines with J gene TRBJ1-1; maybe TRBD1 (6 bases). V lost 7 bases and J 4 bases, leaving 13 bases between the germline ends. The germline V gene has CDR1 SNHLY and CDR2 FYNNEI. This CDR3 region has 13 residues. The CDR3 spells CASTPPGATEAFF. The CDR3 nucleotides are TGTGCCAGCACCCCCCCGGGGGCCACTGAAGCTTTCTTT.

V gene TRBV10-3 combines with J gene TRBJ2-7; 10 bases match TRBD1. There are 14 residues in the CDR3. Germline CDR1 reads ENHRY; CDR2 reads SYGVKD. Trimming cost V 6 bases and J 5 bases; bases outside gene matches: 7. CDR3 coding DNA: TGTGCCATCAGGGGACAGGGGCCGGGTCACGAGCAGTACTTC. Amino acid sequence: CAIRGQGPGHEQYF.

This clone was detected once. An end of the junction does not agree with germline; a read error may underlie this. The chain links TRBV5-1 to TRBJ1-1; D not resolved. This CDR3 spans 16 amino acids. CDR1 is SGHRS, CDR2 YFSETQ, per germline. The CDR3: CASSLARRQVNTEAFF. CDR3 sequence (DNA): TGCGCCAGCAGTTTGGCGCGTAGGCAGGTGAACACTGAAGCTTTCTTT.

The chain employs TRBV7-8 and TRBJ1-5; D remains ambiguous. Trimming took off 5 bases at V and 2 bases at J, with 13 bases between the two ends. This CDR3 comprises 15 residues. The V gene's germline CDR1 is SGHVS and CDR2 FQNEAQ. The CDR3 spells CASSQAGSGNQPQHF. In DNA, the CDR3 is TGTGCCAGCAGCCAAGCCGGGAGTGGCAATCAGCCCCAGCATTTT.

The V call is TRBV10-3, the J call TRBJ2-7; 7 bases agree with TRBD1. Germline assignment: CDR1 ENHRY and CDR2 SYGVKD. After removal of 6 bases from V and 2 bases from J, the junction contained 7 bases not matched to a gene. The CDR3 contains 14 residues. As DNA, the CDR3 is TGTGCCATCAGACTAGACAGGGCGCCCTACGAGCAGTACTTC. Translation gives CAIRLDRAPYEQYF.

In this sample, this clone turned up once. J is TRBJ2-7 and V is TRBV21-1; TRBD2, as called in the table, went unchecked against the DNA. TRBV21-1 represents a pseudogene. This CDR3 comprises 16 residues. CDR3 in DNA: TGTGCCAGCAGAACTTTGGGGACTAGCGGCTCCTACGAGCAGTACTTC. Amino acid sequence: CASRTLGTSGSYEQYF.

The chain employs TRBV2 and TRBJ2-1, with D perhaps TRBD1 or TRBD2 (7 bases each). The V gene lost 11 bases and the J gene lost 4 bases, with 15 bases spanning the gap. Germline CDR1 and CDR2: SNHLY and FYNNEI. CDR3 length: 13 amino acids. CDR3 protein: CAGGDSSYNEQFF. CDR3 DNA: TGTGCCGGGGGGGACAGCTCTTACAATGAGCAGTTCTTC.